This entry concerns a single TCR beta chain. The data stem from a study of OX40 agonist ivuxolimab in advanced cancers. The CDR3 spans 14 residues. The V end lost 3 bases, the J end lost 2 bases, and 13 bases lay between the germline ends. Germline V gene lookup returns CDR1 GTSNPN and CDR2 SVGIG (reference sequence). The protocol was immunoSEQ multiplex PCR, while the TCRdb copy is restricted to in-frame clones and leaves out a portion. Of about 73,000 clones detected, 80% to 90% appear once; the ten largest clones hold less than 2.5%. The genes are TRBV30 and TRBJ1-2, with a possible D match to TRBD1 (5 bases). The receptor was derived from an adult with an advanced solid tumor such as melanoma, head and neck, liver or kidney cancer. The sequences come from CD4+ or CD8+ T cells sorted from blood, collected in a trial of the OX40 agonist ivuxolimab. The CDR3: CAWRRDHTNYGYTF. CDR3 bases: TGTGCCTGGAGGAGGGACCATACAAACTATGGCTACACCTTC.